The 25 T cell receptor beta chains in this list originate from one sample, sequenced in a study of OX40 agonist ivuxolimab in advanced cancers. Sequenced by immunoSEQ multiplex PCR; TCRdb stores in-frame clones only, minus some. The sample shows around 80,000 clones, roughly 84% of them seen only once. Specimen: CD4+ or CD8+ T cells sorted from blood, collected in a trial of the OX40 agonist ivuxolimab. These receptors all stem from an adult with an advanced solid tumor such as melanoma, head and neck, liver or kidney cancer.

The J gene is TRBJ2-1, the V gene TRBV9; 7 bases fit TRBD1. Germline V gene sequence: CDR1 SGDLS, CDR2 YYNGEE. V was pared by 4 bases and J by 8 bases, with 9 bases of the junction left unmatched. The CDR3 extends over 14 amino acids. The CDR3 region is CASSPPDRADEQFF. CDR3 nucleotide sequence: TGTGCCAGCAGCCCCCCCGACAGGGCAGATGAGCAGTTCTTC. Filled out from reference TRBV9 and TRBJ2-1, the complete variable domain reads DSGVTQTPKHLITATGQRVTLRCSPRSGDLSVYWYQQSLDQGLQFLIQYYNGEERAKGNILERFSAQQFPDLHSELNLSSLELGDSALYFCASSPPDRADEQFFGPGTRLTVL.

The CDR3 spells CASSMGQGGSYNEQFF. In DNA, the CDR3 is TGTGCCAGTAGTATGGGGCAAGGCGGGTCCTACAATGAGCAGTTCTTC. The chain is built from TRBV19 and TRBJ2-1, with D perhaps matching TRBD1 or TRBD2 (5 bases each). V was shortened by 3 bases and J by 1 base, with 13 bases between the two germline ends. The CDR3 sequence is 16 residues long. Germline loops: CDR1 LNHDA, CDR2 SQIVND (reference sequence).

The J gene is TRBJ1-5, the V gene TRBV12-5; 8 bases are a match to TRBD1. Germline CDR1 is LGHNT and CDR2 is FRNRAP. This CDR3 comprises 13 residues. V lost 5 bases, J lost 4 bases, and 1 base stayed unmatched. The CDR3 nucleotides are TGTGCTAGTGGTACAGGGGGGAATCAGCCCCAGCATTTT. Its protein is CASGTGGNQPQHF. Complete variable domain (other parts from reference TRBV12-5 and TRBJ1-5): DARVTQTPRHKVTEMGQEVTMRCQPILGHNTVFWYRQTMMQGLELLAYFRNRAPLDDSGMPKDRFSAEMPDATLATLKIQPSEPRDSAVYFCASGTGGNQPQHFGDGTRLSIL.

J is TRBJ2-1 and V is TRBV7-9; TRBD1 aligns across 9 bases. Trimming cost V 5 bases and J 11 bases; bases outside gene matches: 16. The CDR3 contains 16 residues. Germline V gives CDR1 SEHNR, CDR2 FQNEAQ (reference sequence). CDR3 coding DNA: TGTGCCAGCAGCGAGACTCCGGGACAGGGAGAATTAAAGCAGTTCTTC. Translating gives CASSETPGQGELKQFF.

This chain links TRBV9 with TRBJ2-6, with a possible D match to TRBD1 (5 bases). V dropped 3 bases and J dropped 0 bases, with 19 bases sitting between them. Germline V CDR1 and CDR2: SGDLS, YYNGEE. The CDR3 sequence is 19 residues long. The CDR3 reads CASSDTGTIAYSGANVLTF. CDR3 DNA sequence: TGTGCCAGCAGCGATACAGGTACCATAGCCTACTCTGGGGCCAACGTCCTGACTTTC.

This chain links TRBV5-4 with TRBJ1-1, with D unresolved. The CDR3 has 14 residues. CDR1 SGHNT and CDR2 YYREEE come from the germline V gene (reference sequence). V dropped 0 bases and J dropped 2 bases, with 8 bases sitting between them. The CDR3 bases are TGTGCCAGCAGCTTGGTTCTGGGAAACACTGAAGCTTTCTTT. Residues: CASSLVLGNTEAFF.

The chain combines TRBV12-5 with TRBJ1-1; unclear D gene. Per germline, CDR1 LGHNT and CDR2 FRNRAP. This CDR3 has 13 amino acids. Trimming took 2 bases from V and 4 from J, leaving 8 bases between them. The CDR3 DNA reads TGTGCTAGTGGTTTGCACAGAGGCACTGAAGCTTTCTTT. This codes for CASGLHRGTEAFF. Drawing the rest from reference TRBV12-5 and TRBJ1-1, the complete variable domain is DARVTQTPRHKVTEMGQEVTMRCQPILGHNTVFWYRQTMMQGLELLAYFRNRAPLDDSGMPKDRFSAEMPDATLATLKIQPSEPRDSAVYFCASGLHRGTEAFFGQGTRLTVV.

The chain joins TRBV7-2 to TRBJ1-6, with 10 nucleotides matching TRBD1. CDR3 length: 14 amino acids. Germline loops: CDR1 SGHTA, CDR2 FQGNSA. After removal of 3 bases from V and 10 bases from J, the junction contained 3 bases not matched to a gene. Here the CDR3 DNA reads TGTGCCAGCAGCTTCGGGACAGGGGTATCACCCCTCCACTTT. Encoded protein: CASSFGTGVSPLHF.

This clone has just one count. The gene calls are TRBV18 and TRBJ2-2; D possibly corresponds to TRBD1 (5 bases). The germline V gene has CDR1 KGHSH and CDR2 LQKENI. Trimming took 3 bases from V and 4 from J, leaving 21 bases between them. CDR3 length: 18 amino acids. The CDR3 reads CASSPGFAGQGSTGELFF. DNA for the CDR3: TGTGCCAGCTCACCGGGGTTCGCCGGTCAGGGTTCCACCGGGGAGCTGTTTTTT.

The chain couples TRBV5-5 to TRBJ2-1; D is possibly TRBD1 (5 bases). The CDR3 has 16 amino acids. V lost 0 bases, J lost 7 bases, and 17 bases lay in between. Germline V CDR1 and CDR2: SGHKS, YYEKEE (reference sequence). DNA for the CDR3: TGTGCCAGCAGCTTGGGTCTGACAGCCGGTGGGAATGAGCAGTTCTTC. This encodes CASSLGLTAGGNEQFF. The variable domain in full, completed from reference TRBV5-5 and TRBJ2-1, reads DAGVTQSPTHLIKTRGQQVTLRCSPISGHKSVSWYQQVLGQGPQFIFQYYEKEERGRGNFPDRFSARQFPNYSSELNVNALLLGDSALYLCASSLGLTAGGNEQFFGPGTRLTVL.

The gene calls are TRBV2 and TRBJ2-2; D may be TRBD1 (6 bases). CDR3 size: 15 residues. The V and J ends lost 6 bases and 1 base respectively, with 12 bases between them. CDR1 and CDR2 (germline): SNHLY, FYNNEI. The DNA for the CDR3 is TGTGCCAGCAGCCTACAGGGTTGGAACACCGGGGAGCTGTTTTTT. Translating gives CASSLQGWNTGELFF.

The chain joins TRBV7-2 to TRBJ2-7, with TRBD2 identical over 10 bases. Germline trimming cut 4 bases from V and 4 bases from J; bases unmatched to any gene: 4. There are 14 residues in the CDR3. Germline CDR1 SGHTA, CDR2 FQGNSA. The DNA for the CDR3 is TGTGCCAGCAGCTCGGGACTAGCGAGATACGAGCAGTACTTC. Translated: CASSSGLARYEQYF.

V and J are TRBV5-5 and TRBJ2-1; the D is unclear. Germline lookup yields CDR1 SGHKS and CDR2 YYEKEE (reference sequence). This CDR3 has 15 amino acids. The V gene lost 0 bases and the J gene lost 2 bases, with 9 bases spanning the gap. The CDR3 DNA is TGTGCCAGCAGCTTGGACCTGACGACCTACAATGAGCAGTTCTTC. This encodes CASSLDLTTYNEQFF.

The CDR3, as DNA: TGTGCCAGCAGCCTCGGGACAGGTTTGCAAGAGACCCAGTACTTC. This translates into CASSLGTGLQETQYF. The gene calls are TRBV5-4 and TRBJ2-5; 8 nucleotides match TRBD1. Germline CDR1 is SGHNT and CDR2 is YYREEE (reference sequence). V trimming: 4 bases; J trimming: 2 bases; junction bases outside the gene matches: 7. This CDR3 comprises 15 residues. Drawing the rest from reference TRBV5-4 and TRBJ2-5, the complete variable domain is ETGVTQSPTHLIKTRGQQVTLRCSSQSGHNTVSWYQQALGQGPQFIFQYYREEENGRGNFPPRFSGLQFPNYSSELNVNALELDDSALYLCASSLGTGLQETQYFGPGTRLLVL.

The J gene is TRBJ1-5, the V gene TRBV6-6, with a weak D call TRBD1 (5 bases). CDR1 and CDR2 (germline): MNHNY, SVGAGI (reference sequence). Trimming removed 0 bases from V and 7 bases from J, with 13 bases in between. CDR3 length: 15 residues. CDR3 DNA sequence: TGTGCCAGCAGTTACTCGACTTCGGGGGGGCAGCCCCAGCATTTT. Amino acids: CASSYSTSGGQPQHF.

This clone has only a few counts. The same CDR3 can be traced to other DNA sequences in this sample. V and J are TRBV19 and TRBJ1-2, with a tentative D call TRBD1 (5 bases). Germline V CDR1 and CDR2: LNHDA, SQIVND (reference sequence). The CDR3 loop spans 11 amino acids. Trimming removed 5 bases from V and 7 bases from J, with 8 bases in between. The CDR3, as DNA: TGTGCCAGTAGTGGTGGGGGTGGCTACACCTTC. Translation: CASSGGGGYTF.

This clone was counted ten times or more. The CDR3 loop reads CASSSRGVRDTQYF. The CDR3 nucleotides are TGTGCCAGCAGCTCCCGTGGCGTGCGTGATACGCAGTATTTT. The rearrangement uses TRBV7-2 and TRBJ2-3; D remains ambiguous. The CDR3 sequence is 14 residues long. Trimming removed 4 bases from V and 6 bases from J, with 14 bases in between. Germline values: CDR1 SGHTA, CDR2 FQGNSA.

J is TRBJ1-6 and V is TRBV21-1. TRBV21-1 is shown as a pseudogene. This CDR3 is built from 14 residues. DNA of the CDR3: TGTGCCAGCAGCAAAGGTGAGGATAATTCACCCCTCCACTTT. It encodes CASSKGEDNSPLHF.

The table lists this clone with a count of one. The V call is TRBV30, the J call TRBJ1-6; a possible D gene is TRBD1 (6 bases). Germline CDR1 is GTSNPN and CDR2 is SVGIG (reference sequence). The CDR3 runs to 12 residues. V was trimmed by 2 bases and J by 14 bases, leaving 13 bases between them. The CDR3 spells CAWSWGGPTLHF. The CDR3 region has the DNA TGTGCCTGGAGTTGGGGGGGCCCAACCCTCCACTTT.

The V call is TRBV9, the J call TRBJ1-1; 9 bases align to TRBD1. Trimming cost V 7 bases and J 6 bases; bases outside gene matches: 10. Germline V gene data show CDR1 as SGDLS and CDR2 as YYNGEE. CDR3 length: 14 residues. In DNA, the CDR3 is TGTGCCAGCGGAACAGGGGGCGCTGGGCCTGAAGCTTTCTTT. This gives the protein CASGTGGAGPEAFF. The full variable domain, its missing parts supplied by reference TRBV9 and TRBJ1-1, is DSGVTQTPKHLITATGQRVTLRCSPRSGDLSVYWYQQSLDQGLQFLIQYYNGEERAKGNILERFSAQQFPDLHSELNLSSLELGDSALYFCASGTGGAGPEAFFGQGTRLTVV.

V is TRBV5-1 and J is TRBJ2-3; the D gene is possibly TRBD2 (5 bases). CDR3 size: 14 residues. Germline lookup yields CDR1 SGHRS and CDR2 YFSETQ. Trimming stripped 4 bases from V and 0 bases from J, with 9 bases between. The CDR3 here is CASSRTLSTDTQYF. CDR3 nucleotides: TGCGCCAGCAGCCGGACTCTCAGCACAGATACGCAGTATTTT. The complete variable domain, with remaining parts taken from reference TRBV5-1 and TRBJ2-3, reads KAGVTQTPRYLIKTRGQQVTLSCSPISGHRSVSWYQQTPGQGLQFLFEYFSETQRNKGNFPGRFSGRQFSNSRSEMNVSTLELGDSALYLCASSRTLSTDTQYFGPGTRLTVL.

The V gene is TRBV10-3, the J gene TRBJ1-2; no clear D gene. The CDR3 length is 14 residues. From germline, CDR1 is ENHRY and CDR2 SYGVKD. With 6 bases removed from V and 1 base from J, the gap between germline ends came to 12 bases. The CDR3 DNA reads as TGTGCCATCAGGTCTTTTGCCGATAACTATGGCTACACCTTC. Protein sequence: CAIRSFADNYGYTF.

Only one count was recorded for this clone. The rearrangement joins TRBV6-5 to TRBJ2-1; D not certain. The CDR3 runs 15 residues. Per germline, CDR1 MNHEY and CDR2 SVGAGI. V was shortened by 0 bases and J by 2 bases, with 8 bases between the two germline ends. For the CDR3, the DNA is TGTGCCAGCAGTTACTCGACTCAGCCCTACAATGAGCAGTTCTTC. This gives the protein CASSYSTQPYNEQFF.

There are a few counts of this clone. The V gene is TRBV11-2, the J gene TRBJ1-1, with 7 bases matching TRBD1. The germline CDR1 and CDR2 sequences are SGHAT and FQNNGV. Trimming at V came to 6 bases and at J to 1 base, leaving 2 bases not matched to a gene. The CDR3 is 13 residues long. Here the CDR3 reads CASRRTGNTEAFF. The CDR3 coding sequence is TGTGCCAGCAGACGGACAGGGAACACTGAAGCTTTCTTT.

The chain links TRBV6-5 to TRBJ1-1, with D possibly matching TRBD1 (6 bases). There are 13 residues in the CDR3. V was cut by 7 bases and J by 2 bases, with 11 bases left in between. Germline loops: CDR1 MNHEY, CDR2 SVGAGI. CDR3 DNA: TGTGCCAGCAAAAGGGGGATAAACACTGAAGCTTTCTTT. Protein sequence: CASKRGINTEAFF.